The 15 T cell receptor beta chains below were found in one sample sequenced in a study of identical twins. TCRdb used MiXCR to reprocess the 5' RACE reads, holding one entry per CDR3 protein. Here the sample spans roughly 1,500,000 distinct CDR3 sequences, around a third being singletons. The sequencing input was cord blood. Receptor source: a newborn girl in good health.

There are a few counts of this clonotype. The chain combines TRBV5-1 with TRBJ1-2, with 9 bases that match TRBD1. Looked up from germline, CDR1 is SGHRS and CDR2 is YFSETQ. The CDR3 has 16 amino acids. V gave up 2 bases and J gave up 5 bases; unmatched junction bases: 10. Written as DNA, the CDR3 is TGCGCCAGCAGCTTCCTGACAGGGGGAAAGAGATATGGCTACACCTTC. Translated, it gives CASSFLTGGKRYGYTF.

V is TRBV28 and J is TRBJ2-4; TRBD1 aligns across 7 bases. There are 16 residues in the CDR3. CDR1 is MDHEN, CDR2 SYDVKM, per germline. With V trimmed by 5 bases and J by 0 bases, 7 bases remained unmatched. For the CDR3, the DNA is TGTGCCAGCAGTCCTCGGGGACAGCCAGCCAAAAACATTCAGTACTTC. It codes for CASSPRGQPAKNIQYF.

The chain employs TRBV7-2 and TRBJ2-1; TRBD2 aligns across 8 bases. The germline V gene has CDR1 SGHTA and CDR2 FQGNSA. Germline trimming cut 5 bases from V and 12 bases from J; bases unmatched to any gene: 15. The CDR3 runs 15 residues. CDR3 residues: CASSPPSGWVSWQFF. The CDR3 nucleotides are TGTGCCAGCAGCCCACCTAGCGGGTGGGTCTCATGGCAGTTCTTC. Looking up the rest from reference TRBV7-2 and TRBJ2-1 gives the full variable domain: GAGVSQSPSNKVTEKGKDVELRCDPISGHTALYWYRQSLGQGLEFLIYFQGNSAPDKSGLPSDRFSAERTGGSVSTLTIQRTQQEDSAVYLCASSPPSGWVSWQFFGPGTRLTVL.

The chain carries TRBV4-2 and TRBJ2-7; 9 bases match TRBD2. The V segment lost 2 bases and the J segment 2 bases; nucleotides outside the gene matches: 7. CDR3 length: 16 amino acids. Germline V CDR1 and CDR2: LGHNA, YNFKEQ. CDR3: CASSQSLLAGTYEQYF. The CDR3 DNA is TGTGCCAGCAGCCAATCCCTCCTAGCGGGAACCTACGAGCAGTACTTC.

The chain has TRBV19 and TRBJ2-6, with D possibly matching TRBD1 (6 bases). Trimming removed 8 bases at V and 3 bases at J, with 11 bases between. CDR3 length: 14 amino acids. Germline CDR1 is LNHDA and CDR2 is SQIVND (reference sequence). DNA for the CDR3: TGTGCCAGTCAACAGGGTAGTGGGGCCAACGTCCTGACTTTC. Amino acids: CASQQGSGANVLTF.

The chain couples TRBV11-1 to TRBJ2-7; 7 bases map to TRBD1. Trimming took 5 bases from V and 0 from J; bases not matched to a gene: 13. The V gene's germline CDR1 is SGHAT and CDR2 FQDESV (reference sequence). The CDR3 has 17 amino acids. CDR3 in DNA: TGTGCCAGCAGCGAAAAGAGGCTAGGGACAGCCTCCTACGAGCAGTACTTC. Translated: CASSEKRLGTASYEQYF.

Concerning this clonotype itself: An end of the junction does not agree with germline; a read error may underlie this. The V and J genes are TRBV6-5 and TRBJ2-3, with 11 bases aligning to TRBD2. The CDR3 is made up of 15 amino acids. Germline lookup yields CDR1 MNHEY and CDR2 SVGAGI. For the CDR3, the DNA is TGTGTCAGCAGCCGACTAGCGGGGTCCACAGATACGCAGTATTTT. Amino acid sequence: CVSSRLAGSTDTQYF.

The chain is built from TRBV3-1 and TRBJ1-2; D gene ambiguous. Trimming removed 1 base at V and 1 base at J, with 10 bases between. This CDR3 spans 15 amino acids. Germline CDR1 LGHDT, CDR2 YNNKEL (reference sequence). The CDR3 nucleotides read TGTGCCAGCAGCCAAGGCGGCATCGTTAACTATGGCTACACCTTC. Translation: CASSQGGIVNYGYTF.

This clonotype was counted only a few times. The chain is built from TRBV6-1 and TRBJ2-1, with D perhaps TRBD1 (5 bases). This CDR3 spans 14 amino acids. Germline V gene data show CDR1 as MNHNS and CDR2 as SASEGT. With 5 bases removed from V and 7 bases from J, the gap between germline ends came to 15 bases. The CDR3 DNA reads TGTGCCAGCAGTTTTGTAGGGGAAGAGAATGAGCAGTTCTTC. It codes for CASSFVGEENEQFF.

This rearrangement joins TRBV5-1 to TRBJ2-4, with a possible D match to TRBD2 (6 bases). V lost 4 bases, J lost 7 bases, and 15 bases lay in between. CDR1 and CDR2 from the germline V gene are SGHRS and YFSETQ. The CDR3 consists of 14 residues. In DNA form, the CDR3 reads TGCGCCAGCAGCCCCGGAGGGCCGGTGAACATTCAGTACTTC. This encodes CASSPGGPVNIQYF. The full variable domain, with the rest looked up from reference TRBV5-1 and TRBJ2-4, is KAGVTQTPRYLIKTRGQQVTLSCSPISGHRSVSWYQQTPGQGLQFLFEYFSETQRNKGNFPGRFSGRQFSNSRSEMNVSTLELGDSALYLCASSPGGPVNIQYFGAGTRLSVL.

This clonotype was seen once. This chain uses TRBV5-8 with TRBJ2-1; 10 nucleotides align to TRBD1. Losses at the gene ends were 4 bases for V and 11 bases for J; bases not matched to a gene: 3. The germline V gene encodes CDR1 SGHTS and CDR2 YDEGEE. There are 12 residues in the CDR3. CDR3 in amino acids: CASSATGGKQFF. Here the CDR3 DNA reads TGTGCCAGCAGCGCGACAGGGGGCAAGCAGTTCTTC.

The rearrangement uses TRBV10-3 and TRBJ2-7; D is uncertain. Trimming removed 0 bases from V and 5 bases from J, with 8 bases in between. The germline CDR1 and CDR2 sequences are ENHRY and SYGVKD. This CDR3 spans 13 amino acids. The CDR3 DNA sequence: TGTGCCATCAGTGAGTCGAAGGCCGACGAGCAGTACTTC. Residues: CAISESKADEQYF.

The chain combines TRBV10-3 with TRBJ2-5; TRBD1 or TRBD2 may be the D gene (5 bases each). Trimming removed 6 bases from V and 1 base from J, with 12 bases in between. The CDR3 is 14 residues long. Germline assignment: CDR1 ENHRY and CDR2 SYGVKD. CDR3 sequence: CAISVPGPQETQYF. CDR3 DNA: TGTGCCATCAGCGTACCGGGACCCCAAGAGACCCAGTACTTC.

A few counts support this clonotype. The chain couples TRBV28 to TRBJ2-7; 10 bases are a match to TRBD2. Trimming took 7 bases from V and 2 from J; bases not matched to a gene: 11. Germline lookup yields CDR1 MDHEN and CDR2 SYDVKM. The CDR3 is made up of 16 amino acids. This CDR3 reads CASNDPASGRAYEQYF. Here the CDR3 DNA reads TGTGCCAGCAACGACCCGGCAAGCGGGAGGGCCTACGAGCAGTACTTC.

The J gene is TRBJ1-2, the V gene TRBV20-1, with D uncertain. Trimming stripped 0 bases from V and 3 bases from J, with 11 bases between. Germline-derived CDR1 and CDR2 are DFQATT and SNEGSKA (reference sequence). There are 14 residues in the CDR3. CDR3 DNA sequence: TGCAGTGCTAGAGACAACCGGGAATACTATGGCTACACCTTC. This gives the protein CSARDNREYYGYTF.